This TCR beta chain was sequenced during a study of T cell responses to AZD1222 COVID-19 vaccine. The CDR3 has 14 residues. The V gene's germline CDR1 is SNHLY and CDR2 FYNNEI. V lost 7 bases, J lost 0 bases, and 11 bases lay in between. The study, taken as a whole, reports: The repertoires were collected only after the peak T cell response. Breadth and depth of Spike-specific TCRs rose after two AZD1222 doses.

Turning to this clone: What it binds is not known.

Clones were sequenced by immunoSEQ multiplex PCR, and TCRdb holds only the in-frame ones, with some missing. This table has 75,000 to 100,000 clones, approximately 90% appearing once. The sequencing here drew on peripheral blood, taken on day 0 of AZD1222 vaccination. This chain links TRBV2 with TRBJ2-3, with unresolved D. The sequence derives from an adult in good health. CDR3 residues: CASTGASSTDTQYF. The DNA for the CDR3 is TGTGCCAGCACAGGAGCGTCTAGCACAGATACGCAGTATTTT.